The clone carrying this T cell receptor (beta chain) appeared once. Its target is unknown. This sample is part of a study of OX40 agonist ivuxolimab in advanced cancers. Study-wide background: Three patients, one with hepatocellular carcinoma and two with cutaneous melanoma, responded partially.

V lost 0 bases, J lost 3 bases, and 8 bases lay in between. Per germline, CDR1 SGHTA and CDR2 FQGNSA. The CDR3 has 14 residues. Overall study findings and caveats: The study found among the lowest clonal expansion in partial responders at 0.1-3.0 mg/kg. Normalized T-cell clonal expansion was also low in a subset of nonresponders.

Assay: immunoSEQ multiplex PCR; the TCRdb copy retains only in-frame clones and omits some. This sample carries 55,000 to 80,000 clones, almost 85% of them seen once, and the ten largest clones take about 9.4%. The genes are TRBV7-2 and TRBJ1-2; D unresolved. Source: CD4+ or CD8+ T cells sorted from blood, taken in a trial of the OX40 agonist ivuxolimab. The receptor was isolated from an adult with an advanced solid tumor such as melanoma, head and neck, liver or kidney cancer. The CDR3 loop reads CASSLAGSDYGYTF. CDR3 bases: TGTGCCAGCAGCTTAGCAGGGTCCGACTATGGCTACACCTTC.